This TCR beta chain was captured in a study of T cell changes during pregnancy in multiple sclerosis. Germline lookup yields CDR1 SGHRS and CDR2 YFSETQ. V lost 0 bases and J lost 4, with 9 bases in between. This CDR3 is built from 14 residues. Assay used: immunoSEQ multiplex PCR; TCRdb lists only in-frame clones, some missing. The table shows approximately 130,000 clones, with 90% to 98% occurring only once. In the case of this clone: Other DNA sequences within the sample encode an identical CDR3.

Sequences were derived from peripheral blood, sampled after pregnancy. This rearrangement joins TRBV5-1 to TRBJ2-3; tentatively, D is TRBD1 (6 bases). The TCR originated in a female donor with multiple sclerosis, enrolled in a pregnancy study. The CDR3 region has the DNA TGCGCCAGCAGCTTGGTACAGGGAGCAGATACGCAGTATTTT. Its protein is CASSLVQGADTQYF. Full variable domain (outside the CDR3, taken from reference TRBV5-1 and TRBJ2-3): KAGVTQTPRYLIKTRGQQVTLSCSPISGHRSVSWYQQTPGQGLQFLFEYFSETQRNKGNFPGRFSGRQFSNSRSEMNVSTLELGDSALYLCASSLVQGADTQYFGPGTRLTVL.